The clone carrying this T cell receptor (beta chain) was counted between two and nine times. Antigen specificity is unknown. At the end of nine to ten days of culture, CD4+ T cells were isolated. Two doses of BNT162b2 or mRNA-1273 vaccine were administered to participants. None of these healthy vaccinees had been infected with SARS-CoV-2 before vaccination. CDR1 is SNHLY and CDR2 is FYNNEI in the germline V gene. The CDR3 totals 13 residues. Trimming cost V 5 bases and J 3 bases, with 10 bases left between them. The data were taken from a study of vaccination effects on CD4 cells after COVID-19. General study findings and limits: Few convalescent patients were studied, and early post-infection samples were lacking. Common cold coronaviruses were cross-recognized by only 1 of 255 vaccine-induced clones in healthy vaccinees.

Clones were sequenced by immunoSEQ multiplex PCR, and TCRdb holds only the in-frame ones, with some missing. The sample carries approximately 74,000 clones, about 73% recorded once. This chain joins TRBV2 and TRBJ1-2, with D possibly being TRBD1 (5 bases). This TCR was sampled from a human donor who received a COVID-19 vaccine. The sample here was CD4+ T cells from PBMCs cultured without peptide, taken after COVID-19 vaccination. The CDR3 sequence is CASSRGEDYGYTF. CDR3 DNA: TGTGCCAGCAGTAGGGGTGAAGACTATGGCTACACCTTC.